The TCR beta chain described here comes from a study of blood T cell repertoires in COVID-19. Study-level information: Both acute and convalescent COVID-19 samples were obtained from the United States, Italy and Spain.

Clones were sequenced by immunoSEQ multiplex PCR, and TCRdb holds only the in-frame ones, with some missing. The sample lists under 300,000 clones; roughly 85% were seen once. Germline V gives CDR1 MDHEN, CDR2 SYDVKM. The CDR3 has 14 amino acids. Trimming removed 2 bases at V and 12 bases at J, with 17 bases between. This clone has more than one count but fewer than ten. The study recruited people aged about 18 to 95 years across around 23 US areas. Participant reports of clinical history set cohort assignment. The chain recombines TRBV28 with TRBJ2-1, with TRBD2 as a possible D gene (6 bases). This TCR derives from a woman aged 45-59 years who had recovered from COVID-19. The sample was PBMCs or T cells enriched from blood (not recorded which). The DNA for the CDR3 is TGTGCCAGCAGTTTAGCGGGACGAAGTCCACTGCAGTTCTTC. Translation: CASSLAGRSPLQFF.